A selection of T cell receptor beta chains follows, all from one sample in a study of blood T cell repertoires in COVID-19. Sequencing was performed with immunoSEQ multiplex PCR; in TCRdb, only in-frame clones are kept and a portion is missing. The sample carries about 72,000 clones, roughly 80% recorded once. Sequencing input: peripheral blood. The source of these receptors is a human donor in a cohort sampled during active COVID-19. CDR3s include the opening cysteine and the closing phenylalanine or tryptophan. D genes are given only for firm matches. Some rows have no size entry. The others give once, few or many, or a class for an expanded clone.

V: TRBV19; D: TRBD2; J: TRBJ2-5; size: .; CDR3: CASSIDGPGLAGGIETQYF; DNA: TGTGCCAGTAGTATAGATGGCCCGGGACTAGCGGGGGGGATCGAGACCCAGTACTTC
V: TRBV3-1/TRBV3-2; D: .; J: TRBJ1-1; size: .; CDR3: CASSQVRNTEAFF; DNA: TGTGCCAGCAGCCAAGTTCGGAACACTGAAGCTTTCTTT
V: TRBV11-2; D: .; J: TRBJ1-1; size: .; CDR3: CASSFVGGMNTEAFF; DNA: TGTGCCAGCAGCTTCGTGGGAGGGATGAACACTGAAGCTTTCTTT
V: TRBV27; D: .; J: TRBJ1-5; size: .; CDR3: CASSLFYNQPQHF; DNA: TGTGCCAGCAGTTTATTTTACAATCAGCCCCAGCATTTT
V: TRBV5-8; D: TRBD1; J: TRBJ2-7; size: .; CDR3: CASSYPGQGQNEQYF; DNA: TGTGCCAGCAGCTACCCCGGACAGGGGCAAAACGAGCAGTACTTC
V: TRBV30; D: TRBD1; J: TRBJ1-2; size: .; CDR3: CAWRVQGSHGYTF; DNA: TGTGCCTGGAGGGTACAGGGGAGCCATGGCTACACCTTC
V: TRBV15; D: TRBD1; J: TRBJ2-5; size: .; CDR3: CATSRLSEGGRETQYF; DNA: TGTGCCACCAGCAGACTATCGGAAGGGGGCCGGGAGACCCAGTACTTC
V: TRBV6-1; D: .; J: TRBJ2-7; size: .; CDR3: CASSSDKKGEQYF; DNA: TGTGCCAGCAGTTCGGACAAAAAGGGCGAGCAGTACTTC
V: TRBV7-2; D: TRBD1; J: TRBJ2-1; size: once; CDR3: CASSFSQGDEQFF; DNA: TGTGCCAGCAGCTTCAGCCAGGGGGACGAGCAGTTCTTC
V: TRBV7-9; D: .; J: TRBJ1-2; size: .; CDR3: CASSAGGTYGYTF; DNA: TGTGCCAGCAGCGCGGGGGGGACCTATGGCTACACCTTC
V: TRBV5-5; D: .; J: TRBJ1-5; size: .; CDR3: CASSSGLFGSHHF; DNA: TGTGCCAGCAGCAGCGGGCTTTTTGGGTCCCATCATTTT
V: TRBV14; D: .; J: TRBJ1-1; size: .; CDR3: CASSQVKTSAEAFF; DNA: TGTGCCAGCAGCCAAGTTAAGACGAGCGCTGAAGCTTTCTTT
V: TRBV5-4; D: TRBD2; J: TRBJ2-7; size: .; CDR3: CASSRSASGPIYEQYF; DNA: TGTGCCAGCAGCCGATCGGCTAGCGGCCCAATCTACGAGCAGTACTTC
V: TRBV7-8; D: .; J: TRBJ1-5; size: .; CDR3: CASSSGPSLGPQHF; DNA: TGTGCCAGCAGCTCAGGCCCTTCCTTGGGGCCCCAGCATTTT
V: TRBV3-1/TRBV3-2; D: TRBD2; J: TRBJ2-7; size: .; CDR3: CASSQEGGGAGEQYF; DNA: TGTGCCAGCAGCCAAGAAGGCGGGGGGGCGGGCGAGCAGTACTTC
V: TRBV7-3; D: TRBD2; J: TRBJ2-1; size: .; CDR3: CASSPGLAGPYNEQFF; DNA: TGTGCCAGCAGCCCAGGACTAGCGGGGCCTTACAATGAGCAGTTCTTC
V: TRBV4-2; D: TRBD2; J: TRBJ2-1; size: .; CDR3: CASWGGPTNEQFF; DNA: TGTGCCAGCTGGGGGGGACCTACAAATGAGCAGTTCTTC
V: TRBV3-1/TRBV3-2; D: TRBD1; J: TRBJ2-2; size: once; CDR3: CASIGQGAVTGELFF; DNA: TGTGCCAGCATCGGACAGGGGGCCGTCACCGGGGAGCTGTTTTTT
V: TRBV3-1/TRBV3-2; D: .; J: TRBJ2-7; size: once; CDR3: CASSQFRGGEKQYF; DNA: TGTGCCAGCAGCCAATTCCGGGGAGGTGAAAAGCAGTACTTC
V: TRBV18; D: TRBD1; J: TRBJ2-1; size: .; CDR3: CASSPPGQGGYNEQFF; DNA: TGTGCCAGCTCACCTCCTGGACAGGGTGGCTACAATGAGCAGTTCTTC
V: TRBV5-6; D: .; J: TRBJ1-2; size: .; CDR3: CASTFEDYGYTF; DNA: TGTGCCAGCACCTTTGAGGACTATGGCTACACCTTC
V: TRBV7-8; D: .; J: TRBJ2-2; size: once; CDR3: CAVTKPANTGELFF; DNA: TGTGCCGTCACGAAACCAGCGAACACCGGGGAGCTGTTTTTT
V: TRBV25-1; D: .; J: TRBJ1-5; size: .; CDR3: CASSMAGSNQPQHF; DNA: TGTGCCAGCAGCATGGCGGGGTCTAATCAGCCCCAGCATTTT
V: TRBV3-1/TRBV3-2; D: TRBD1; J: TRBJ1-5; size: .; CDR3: CASSQVSGGNQPQHF; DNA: TGTGCCAGCAGCCAAGTGTCAGGGGGTAATCAGCCCCAGCATTTT
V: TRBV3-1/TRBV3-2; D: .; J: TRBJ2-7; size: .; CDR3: CASSPGTWSSYEQYF; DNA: TGTGCCAGCAGTCCCGGGACATGGAGCTCCTACGAGCAGTACTTC
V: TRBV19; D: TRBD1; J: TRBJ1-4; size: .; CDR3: CASSSSGTGGLREKLFF; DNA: TGTGCCAGTAGTTCGAGCGGGACAGGGGGTCTACGGGAAAAACTGTTTTTT
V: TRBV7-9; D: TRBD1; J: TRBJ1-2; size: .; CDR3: CASSRSGTGGPYGYGYTF; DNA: TGTGCCAGCAGTCGATCCGGGACAGGGGGCCCCTATGGCTATGGCTACACCTTC
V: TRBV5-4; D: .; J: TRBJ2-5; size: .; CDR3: CASSIRQNQETQYF; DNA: TGTGCCAGCAGCATCCGACAAAACCAAGAGACCCAGTACTTC
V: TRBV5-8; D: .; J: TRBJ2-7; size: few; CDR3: CASSPYPANYEQYF; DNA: TGTGCCAGCAGTCCATATCCCGCGAACTACGAGCAGTACTTC
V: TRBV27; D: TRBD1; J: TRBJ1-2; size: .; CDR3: CASSLYEGASGYTF; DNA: TGTGCCAGCAGTTTATACGAGGGGGCGAGTGGCTACACCTTC
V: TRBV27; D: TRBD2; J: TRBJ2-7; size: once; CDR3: CASSLSWSGGRYEQYF; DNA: TGTGCCAGCAGTTTATCGTGGAGCGGGGGGCGCTACGAGCAGTACTTC
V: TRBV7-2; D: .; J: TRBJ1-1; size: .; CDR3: CASSTRVSAEAFF; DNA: TGTGCCAGCAGCACACGGGTCAGCGCTGAAGCTTTCTTT
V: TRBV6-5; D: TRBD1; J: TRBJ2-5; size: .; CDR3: CASLDRGRRETQYF; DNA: TGTGCCAGCCTTGACAGGGGGCGCAGAGAGACCCAGTACTTC
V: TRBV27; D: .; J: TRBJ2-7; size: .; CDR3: CASISTTYEQYF; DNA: TGTGCCAGCATCTCGACAACCTACGAGCAGTACTTC
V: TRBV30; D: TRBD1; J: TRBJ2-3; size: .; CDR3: CAWRGQGLDTQYF; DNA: TGTGCCTGGAGGGGACAGGGGTTGGATACGCAGTATTTT
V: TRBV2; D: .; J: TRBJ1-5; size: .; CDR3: CASGQAGRLQPQHF; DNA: TGTGCCAGCGGCCAGGCGGGACGTCTTCAGCCCCAGCATTTT
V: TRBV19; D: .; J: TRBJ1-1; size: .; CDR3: CASHRSGWGTEAFF; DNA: TGTGCCAGCCACAGATCAGGGTGGGGCACTGAAGCTTTCTTT
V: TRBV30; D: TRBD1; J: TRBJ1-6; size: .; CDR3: CACSHRQGNNSPLHF; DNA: TGTGCCTGCTCACATAGACAGGGGAACAATTCACCCCTCCACTTT
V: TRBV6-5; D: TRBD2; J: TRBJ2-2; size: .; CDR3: CASLPGTRKTGELFF; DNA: TGTGCCAGCCTCCCCGGGACTAGGAAGACCGGGGAGCTGTTTTTT
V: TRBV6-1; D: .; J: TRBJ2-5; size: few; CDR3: CASSEDPESRGTQYF; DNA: TGTGCCAGCAGTGAAGATCCCGAAAGTCGAGGGACCCAGTACTTC
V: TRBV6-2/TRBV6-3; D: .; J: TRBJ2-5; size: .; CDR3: CASSSILETQYF; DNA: TGTGCCAGCAGTTCAATTTTAGAGACCCAGTACTTC
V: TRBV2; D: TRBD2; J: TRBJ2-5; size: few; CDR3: CASRETSGGPQETQYF; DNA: TGTGCCAGCAGGGAGACTAGCGGGGGACCACAAGAGACCCAGTACTTC
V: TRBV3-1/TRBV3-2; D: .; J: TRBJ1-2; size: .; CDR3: CASSQVAGDGYTF; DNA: TGTGCCAGCAGCCAAGTTGCCGGGGATGGCTACACCTTC
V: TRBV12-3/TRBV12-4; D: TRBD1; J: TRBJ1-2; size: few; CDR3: CASSRDRGYGYTF; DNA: TGTGCCAGCAGTCGCGACAGGGGCTATGGCTACACCTTC
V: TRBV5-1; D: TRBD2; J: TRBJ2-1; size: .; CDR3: CASSLGLAGPNEQFF; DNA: TGCGCCAGCAGCTTAGGGCTAGCGGGGCCCAATGAGCAGTTCTTC
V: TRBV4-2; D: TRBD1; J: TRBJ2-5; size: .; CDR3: CASSQDSQGATQYF; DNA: TGTGCCAGCAGCCAAGATTCGCAGGGGGCGACCCAGTACTTC